This T cell receptor beta chain emerged from a study of blood T cells in healthy people across ages. Then a second PCR, running about 6 to 12 cycles, was carried out with a sample-barcoded 5' primer and a J-beta primer mix. Using its own MiXCR run on the 5' RACE reads, TCRdb lists one record per CDR3 protein. The sample has 600,000 to 850,000 distinct CDR3 sequences, 20% to 25% seen once; the top ten hold more than 8%. V shed 5 bases, J shed 8 bases, and the junction held 11 bases outside the gene matches. Germline-derived CDR1 and CDR2 are MDHEN and SYDVKM. The CDR3 has 14 residues. These data also featured in a second study, about T cells of mothers and their children.

The genes are TRBV28 and TRBJ1-2; 7 bases are a match to TRBD1. Material for sequencing was blood. The clonotype comes from a boy under 18 in good health. The CDR3 nucleotides are TGTGCCAGCAGTCCCAGGGGGGTATGGGACGGCTACACCTTC. Protein sequence: CASSPRGVWDGYTF.